This paragraph reports one T cell receptor beta chain. No antigen is known for it. Base qualities are not recorded, but no much larger clone differs from it by a single base. The data belong to a study of vaccination effects on CD4 cells after COVID-19 (dated 2022 in TCRdb). Turning to the overall study: In the ViraFEST assay, PBMC were stimulated with viral peptide pools, and TCR sequencing was then used to find antigen-specific CD4+ T cell clonotypes based on their expansion. The full study included approximately nine COVID-19 convalescent patients and a handful of SARS-CoV-2-naive healthy vaccine recipients. Participants received two doses of either the BNT162b2 or the mRNA-1273 mRNA SARS-CoV-2 vaccine. Approximately 2 million PBMC per well were cultured with 9 to 10 ug/ml peptides in IMDM containing around 5% human AB serum, roughly 10 IU/ml IL-2 and gentamicin. In the study, cultures from other donors were sequenced using the Oncomine TCR Beta short-read assay on an Illumina iSeq 100. In both COVID-19 convalescent patients and infection-naive vaccine recipients, the study compared SARS-CoV-2 spike-specific CD4+ TCR repertoires from before mRNA vaccination with those from after it.

The CDR3 holds 12 amino acids from the cysteine to the phenylalanine. Only the CDR3 region is kept as DNA, spanning 36 bases read in frame from base 1. CDR1 SEHNR and CDR2 FQNEAQ are derived from the germline V gene (reference sequence). The junction carries 7 bases between V and J, which are trimmed by 5 bases and 3 bases respectively. Overall study results and their limits: In healthy vaccine recipients, vaccine-induced clones were almost all SARS-CoV-2 mono-reactive, with only 1 of 255 being cross-reactive with common cold coronaviruses. Limitations of the study were the small number of convalescent patients and the absence of early post-infection timepoints. Clones induced by infection and clones induced by vaccination both contracted markedly at late timepoints after vaccination, which fits with T cell responses waning over time.

Library construction relied on the immunoSEQ multiplex PCR assay. DNA from the cultured and isolated CD4+ T cells underwent TCR beta CDR3 sequencing. The published analysis was carried out like this. Non-productive TCR sequences were removed, reads were trimmed to the CDR3 region, and CDR3s of at least 7 amino acids were retained. The MANAFEST web app was used to pick out antigen-specific clonotypes by comparing their expansion in peptide wells with that in reference cultures. To be called positive, a clone needed expansion at FDR<0.05 compared with the reference and with all other wells, an odds ratio greater than 5, and a frequency greater than 0.1% in two replicate wells. Cross-reactive clonotypes were defined as significantly expanded in SARS-CoV-2 spike wells and in at least one common cold coronavirus spike condition. Using the stringdist R package, CDR3 similarity was measured by Levenshtein distance, and unrooted trees were constructed with ape in R 3.6.1. Held by TCRdb, this immuneACCESS table contains in-frame sequences only and omits some clones. Under half of the omission traces to an unresolved V gene where checked; the cause of the rest is unknown. For V, J and clone size, that table is used; D and trimming come from the DNA. A total of some 30,000 clones appear in this sample, about two thirds of them only once. Clones ranked in the top ten supply about 4% of the sample.

After 10 days of culture, CD4+ T cells were isolated with the EasySep CD4+ T cell isolation kit. None of the healthy vaccine recipients had a prior SARS-CoV-2 infection, which was confirmed by nucleocapsid antibody tests that came back negative both before and after vaccination. Half of the culture medium was replaced with fresh IL-2-containing medium on days 3 and 7. Unless noted otherwise, every peptide stimulation condition was cultured in triplicate wells. Using Ficoll-Paque Plus gradient centrifugation, PBMC were separated from whole blood and then either used fresh or cryopreserved at -140C. The QIAamp micro DNA kit was used to extract genomic DNA from the cultured CD4+ T cells.

The TCR originated in a human donor who received a COVID-19 vaccine. The starting material was CD4+ T cells from PBMCs cultured without peptide, obtained before COVID-19 vaccination. The sequence joins TRBV7-9 to TRBJ1-2, with the D gene not confidently named. The CDR3 has the sequence CASSPDDYGYTF. The DNA sequence is as follows: TGTGCCAGCAGCCCCGACGACTATGGCTACACCTTC.